The 23 T cell receptor beta chains listed next were all sequenced from one sample in a study of blood T cell repertoires in COVID-19. Only in-frame clones appear in the TCRdb table, and some are missing; sequencing was by immunoSEQ multiplex PCR. The top ten clones hold approximately 0.89% of a sample with 200,000 to 250,000 clones, roughly 84% of them seen once. The source material was peripheral blood. The origin of the receptors is a man aged 40-49 years with acute or convalescent COVID-19.

The rearrangement uses TRBV7-2 and TRBJ2-5, with TRBD1 matching over 8 bases. The trim removed 5 bases at V and 5 bases at J, leaving 7 bases unmatched. The CDR3 consists of 14 residues. The germline CDR1 and CDR2 sequences are SGHTA and FQGNSA. CDR3 protein: CASSRTGSAETQYF. Here the CDR3 DNA reads TGTGCCAGCAGCAGGACAGGGTCAGCTGAGACCCAGTACTTC.

The chain links TRBV5-1 to TRBJ1-3; the match to TRBD1 covers 8 bases. CDR1 SGHRS and CDR2 YFSETQ come from the germline V gene. The CDR3 sequence is 15 residues long. The V segment lost 0 bases and the J segment 3 bases; nucleotides outside the gene matches: 2. The CDR3 DNA reads TGCGCCAGCAGCTTGGGGACAGGGCATGGAAACACCATATATTTT. This encodes CASSLGTGHGNTIYF. Variable domain in full (rest from reference TRBV5-1 and TRBJ1-3): KAGVTQTPRYLIKTRGQQVTLSCSPISGHRSVSWYQQTPGQGLQFLFEYFSETQRNKGNFPGRFSGRQFSNSRSEMNVSTLELGDSALYLCASSLGTGHGNTIYFGEGSWLTVV.

The rearrangement joins TRBV5-1 to TRBJ2-7, with D possibly being TRBD2 (5 bases). CDR1 SGHRS and CDR2 YFSETQ come from the germline V gene. Trimming shortened V by 5 bases and J by 0 bases, and 12 bases separated the two germline ends. CDR3 size: 14 residues. The DNA of the CDR3 is TGCGCCAGCAGAGGCGGGTCGAGCTCCTACGAGCAGTACTTC. Translation: CASRGGSSSYEQYF.

In this sample, this clone turned up once. V gene TRBV2 combines with J gene TRBJ1-1; D is perhaps TRBD1 (6 bases). The CDR3 loop spans 15 amino acids. Germline CDR1 SNHLY, CDR2 FYNNEI. Deletions cut 4 bases from V and 1 base from J, with 13 bases between. The CDR3 nucleotides are TGTGCCAGCAGTGTCAGGGGTCCAGCGAACACTGAAGCTTTCTTT. This translates into CASSVRGPANTEAFF.

The chain couples TRBV7-8 to TRBJ2-3, with a tentative D call TRBD2 (7 bases). Trimming pared 5 bases from V and 2 bases from J, leaving 17 bases between. Germline V gene sequence: CDR1 SGHVS, CDR2 FQNEAQ. This CDR3 region has 16 residues. This CDR3 reads CASSAREGGPTDTQYF. The CDR3 bases are TGTGCCAGCAGCGCCAGGGAGGGGGGGCCCACAGATACGCAGTATTTT.

The CDR3 DNA sequence: TGTGCCAGCAGCTTAGGGACTAGCGGGGGGGCCTACGAGCAGTACTTC. It codes for CASSLGTSGGAYEQYF. The chain uses TRBV11-2 and TRBJ2-7; 15 bases match TRBD2. This CDR3 is 16 amino acids long. CDR1 is SGHAT, CDR2 FQNNGV, per germline. With 1 base clipped from V and 2 bases from J, the junction kept 0 bases outside the gene matches.

The table lists this clone with a few counts. This rearrangement joins TRBV28 to TRBJ1-3; D unclear. CDR1 and CDR2 from the germline V gene are MDHEN and SYDVKM. V shed 9 bases and J shed 1 base, with 10 bases lying between them. The CDR3 is 13 amino acids. The CDR3 DNA reads as TGTGCCAGTTGGGAGTCTTCTGGAAACACCATATATTTT. Amino acid sequence: CASWESSGNTIYF.

The chain links TRBV5-1 to TRBJ2-7; D possibly corresponds to TRBD2 (6 bases). The V end was cut by 4 bases, the J end by 3 bases, with 14 bases between. CDR1 SGHRS and CDR2 YFSETQ come from the germline V gene. The CDR3 sequence is 14 residues long. The CDR3 spells CASSLPGSRYEQYF. The CDR3 DNA follows: TGCGCCAGCAGCCTCCCCGGGAGCCGCTACGAGCAGTACTTC.

The J gene is TRBJ1-5, the V gene TRBV2, with D unresolved. The CDR3 loop spans 13 amino acids. V shed 8 bases and J shed 5 bases, with 13 bases lying between them. From germline, CDR1 is SNHLY and CDR2 FYNNEI. The CDR3 nucleotides read TGTGCCAGCCTAGCCGGGATCGATCAGCCCCAGCATTTT. This sequence encodes CASLAGIDQPQHF.

The genes are TRBV28 and TRBJ2-5; D not certain. The CDR3 has 13 amino acids. The germline V gene has CDR1 MDHEN and CDR2 SYDVKM. Deletions cut 4 bases from V and 4 bases from J, with 10 bases between. Written as DNA, the CDR3 is TGTGCCAGCAGTTCCCTATCCCTAGAGACCCAGTACTTC. Encoded protein: CASSSLSLETQYF.

The rearrangement uses TRBV6-4 and TRBJ2-2; D possibly corresponds to TRBD2 (6 bases). Germline V gene lookup returns CDR1 MRHNA and CDR2 SNTAGT. The CDR3 loop spans 13 amino acids. V shed 3 bases and J shed 4 bases, with 6 bases lying between them. The CDR3 sequence is CASSETSTGELFF. In DNA, the CDR3 is TGTGCCAGCAGTGAGACTAGCACCGGGGAGCTGTTTTTT.

The chain couples TRBV19 to TRBJ1-5, with 9 bases fitting TRBD1. V lost 5 bases, J lost 4 bases, and 3 bases stayed unmatched. Germline loops: CDR1 LNHDA, CDR2 SQIVND (reference sequence). This CDR3 has 14 residues. The CDR3 bases are TGTGCCAGTAGTCGACAGGGGGGGAATCAGCCCCAGCATTTT. Amino acids: CASSRQGGNQPQHF. Filled out from reference TRBV19 and TRBJ1-5, the complete variable domain reads DGGITQSPKYLFRKEGQNVTLSCEQNLNHDAMYWYRQDPGQGLRLIYYSQIVNDFQKGDIAEGYSVSREKKESFPLTVTSAQKNPTAFYLCASSRQGGNQPQHFGDGTRLSIL.

The CDR3 nucleotides read TGTGCCAGCAGCTCCGGGACTATTCAAGAGACCCAGTACTTC. As protein: CASSSGTIQETQYF. This sequence joins TRBV5-4 and TRBJ2-5, with TRBD2 matching 7 bases. The germline V gene encodes CDR1 SGHNT and CDR2 YYREEE (reference sequence). Unmatched junction bases numbered 4, after V lost 3 bases and J lost 2 bases. The CDR3 is made up of 14 amino acids.

The rearrangement uses TRBV3-1 (or the pseudogene TRBV3-2) and TRBJ1-1; perhaps TRBD1 as D (5 bases). V was pared by 4 bases and J by 3 bases, with 9 bases between. The CDR3 runs to 13 residues. The V gene's germline CDR1 is LGHDT and CDR2 YNNKEL (reference sequence). CDR3 sequence (DNA): TGTGCCAGCAGCCTAAGGGGCTACACTGAAGCTTTCTTT. This gives the protein CASSLRGYTEAFF.

The chain combines TRBV6-6 with TRBJ1-5; possible D gene TRBD1, 6 bases. Germline CDR1 is MNHNY and CDR2 is SVGAGI (reference sequence). V lost 6 bases and J 4 bases, leaving 13 bases between the germline ends. CDR3 length: 14 residues. The CDR3 DNA is TGTGCCAGCAGCCCGGACAGCCCGAATCAGCCCCAGCATTTT. It codes for CASSPDSPNQPQHF.

The chain recombines TRBV4-3 with TRBJ1-5, with a tentative D call TRBD1 (5 bases). The CDR3 has 14 amino acids. V lost 0 bases and J lost 5, with 8 bases in between. The germline V gene encodes CDR1 LGHNA and CDR2 YSLEER. The chain's CDR3 is CASSQDQGHQPQHF. CDR3 bases: TGCGCCAGCAGCCAAGACCAGGGTCATCAGCCCCAGCATTTT.

As to this clone: Being one base from a much bigger clone, this may be a read error. The chain has TRBV2 and TRBJ2-7; no clear D gene. The germline CDR1 and CDR2 sequences are SNHLY and FYNNEI. The V gene lost 6 bases and the J gene lost 0 bases, with 6 bases spanning the gap. This CDR3 region has 12 residues. CDR3 loop: CASSYSSYEQYF. CDR3 DNA sequence: TGTGCCAGCAGCTACAGCTCCTACGAGCAGTACTTC.

The chain employs TRBV6-5 and TRBJ1-4; TRBD1 matches 10 bases. Per the germline V gene, CDR1 is MNHEY and CDR2 is SVGAGI. The CDR3 is 15 amino acids. V lost 5 bases and J lost 8; bases outside the gene matches: 8. In DNA form, the CDR3 reads TGTGCCAGCAGTACAACCGGGACAGGGGTCGAAAAACTGTTTTTT. Its translation: CASSTTGTGVEKLFF.

The J gene is TRBJ2-1, the V gene TRBV5-4; 8 bases are a match to TRBD1. The CDR3 extends over 15 amino acids. CDR1 is SGHNT and CDR2 is YYREEE in the germline V gene (reference sequence). J gave up 4 bases and V 4 bases, and 7 bases lay outside the gene matches. CDR3 residues: CASSLPDRAYNEQFF. The CDR3 DNA reads as TGTGCCAGCAGCCTCCCGGACAGGGCGTACAATGAGCAGTTCTTC.

The V call is TRBV7-2, the J call TRBJ1-1; tentatively, D is TRBD1 (6 bases). V lost 5 bases and J lost 6, with 10 bases in between. Germline V lookup: CDR1 SGHTA, CDR2 FQGNSA. The CDR3 covers 12 residues. In DNA, the CDR3 is TGTGCCAGCAGCCCGGGGGGCCCTGAAGCTTTCTTT. Protein product: CASSPGGPEAFF.

This rearrangement joins TRBV20-1 to TRBJ1-2, with 7 bases matching TRBD1. This CDR3 is 11 amino acids long. Germline CDR1 reads DFQATT; CDR2 reads SNEGSKA (reference sequence). CDR3 DNA sequence: TGCAGCGCAGGACAGGAGACAGCCTACACCTTC. Residues: CSAGQETAYTF.

This clone was seen only once. The same CDR3 can be traced to other DNA sequences in this sample. This sequence joins TRBV7-9 and TRBJ1-5; D is ambiguous. Trimming stripped 5 bases from V and 3 bases from J, with 5 bases between. The germline V gene encodes CDR1 SEHNR and CDR2 FQNEAQ (reference sequence). This CDR3 has 12 amino acids. Here the CDR3 reads CASSRDNQPQHF. Written as DNA, the CDR3 is TGTGCCAGCAGCCGAGACAATCAGCCCCAGCATTTT.

The gene calls are TRBV28 and TRBJ1-2; 8 bases match TRBD1. The CDR3 has 13 residues. V lost 6 bases and J lost 3; bases outside the gene matches: 3. The V gene's germline CDR1 is MDHEN and CDR2 SYDVKM. CDR3 amino acids: CASRVGQDYGYTF. The CDR3 bases are TGTGCCAGCAGGGTGGGACAGGACTATGGCTACACCTTC.